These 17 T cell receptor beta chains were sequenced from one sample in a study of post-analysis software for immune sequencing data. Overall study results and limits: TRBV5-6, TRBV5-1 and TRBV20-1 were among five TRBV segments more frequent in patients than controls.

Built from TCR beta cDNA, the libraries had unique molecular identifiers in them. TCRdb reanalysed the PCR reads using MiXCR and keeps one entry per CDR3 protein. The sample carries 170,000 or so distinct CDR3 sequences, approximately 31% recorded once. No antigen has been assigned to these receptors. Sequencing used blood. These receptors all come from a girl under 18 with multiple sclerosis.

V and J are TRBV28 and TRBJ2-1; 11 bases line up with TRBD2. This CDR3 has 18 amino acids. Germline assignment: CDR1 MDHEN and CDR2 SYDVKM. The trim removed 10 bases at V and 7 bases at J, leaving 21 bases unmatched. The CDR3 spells CATSPRLAGGGGRNEQFF. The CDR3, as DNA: TGTGCCACCTCCCCAAGGCTAGCGGGAGGAGGAGGTAGAAATGAGCAGTTCTTC.

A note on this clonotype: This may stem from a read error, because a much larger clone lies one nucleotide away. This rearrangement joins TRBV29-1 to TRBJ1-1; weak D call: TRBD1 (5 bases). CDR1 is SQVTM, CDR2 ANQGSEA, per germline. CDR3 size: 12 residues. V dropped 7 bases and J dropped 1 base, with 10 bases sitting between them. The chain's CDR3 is CSAGGRNTEAFF. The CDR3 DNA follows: TGCAGCGCTGGGGGGAGGAACACTGAAGCTTTCTTT.

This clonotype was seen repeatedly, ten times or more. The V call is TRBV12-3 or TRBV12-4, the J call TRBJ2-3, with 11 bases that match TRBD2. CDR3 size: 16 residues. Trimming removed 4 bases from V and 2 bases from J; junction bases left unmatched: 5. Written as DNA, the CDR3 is TGTGCCAGCAGTTCCGGACTAGCGGGTGTCACAGATACGCAGTATTTT. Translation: CASSSGLAGVTDTQYF.

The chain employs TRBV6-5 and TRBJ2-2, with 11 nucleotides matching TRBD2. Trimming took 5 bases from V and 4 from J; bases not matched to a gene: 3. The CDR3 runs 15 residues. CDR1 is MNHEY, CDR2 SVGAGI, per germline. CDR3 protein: CASSPLAGGTGELFF. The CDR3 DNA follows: TGTGCCAGCAGTCCCCTAGCGGGAGGCACCGGGGAGCTGTTTTTT.

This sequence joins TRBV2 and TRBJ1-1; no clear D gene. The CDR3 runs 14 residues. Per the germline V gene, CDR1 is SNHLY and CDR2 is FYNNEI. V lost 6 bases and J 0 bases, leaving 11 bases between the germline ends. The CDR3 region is CASRPDVMNTEAFF. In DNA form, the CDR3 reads TGTGCCAGCAGGCCGGACGTTATGAACACTGAAGCTTTCTTT.

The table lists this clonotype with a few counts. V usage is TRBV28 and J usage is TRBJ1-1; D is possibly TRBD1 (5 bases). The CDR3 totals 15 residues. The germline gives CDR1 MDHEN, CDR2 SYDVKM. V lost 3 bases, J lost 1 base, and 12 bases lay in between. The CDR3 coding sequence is TGTGCCAGCAGTTTCCTCCTCGGGACGAACACTGAAGCTTTCTTT. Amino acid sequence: CASSFLLGTNTEAFF.

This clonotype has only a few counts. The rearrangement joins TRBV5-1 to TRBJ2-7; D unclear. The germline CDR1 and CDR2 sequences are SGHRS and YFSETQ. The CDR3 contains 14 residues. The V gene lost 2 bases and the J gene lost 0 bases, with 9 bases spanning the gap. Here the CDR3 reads CASSFWEISYEQYF. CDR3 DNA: TGCGCCAGCAGCTTCTGGGAAATCTCCTACGAGCAGTACTTC.

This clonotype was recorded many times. The CDR3 sequence: CSAQDTRGNQPQHF. CDR3 nucleotides: TGCAGTGCCCAGGACACGCGGGGCAATCAGCCCCAGCATTTT. This chain links TRBV20-1 with TRBJ1-5; a weak D match, TRBD1 (5 bases). V shed 6 bases and J shed 2 bases, with 14 bases lying between them. Per the germline V gene, CDR1 is DFQATT and CDR2 is SNEGSKA (reference sequence). This CDR3 contains 14 residues.

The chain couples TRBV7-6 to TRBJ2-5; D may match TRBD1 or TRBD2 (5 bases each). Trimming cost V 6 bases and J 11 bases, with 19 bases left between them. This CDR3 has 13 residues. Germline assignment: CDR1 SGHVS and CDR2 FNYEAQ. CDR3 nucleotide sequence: TGTGCCAGCAGTCAACCGGGGCTCCCAGAGCAGTACTTC. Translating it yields CASSQPGLPEQYF. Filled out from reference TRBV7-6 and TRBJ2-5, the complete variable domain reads GAGVSQSPRYKVTKRGQDVALRCDPISGHVSLYWYRQALGQGPEFLTYFNYEAQQDKSGLPNDRFSAERPEGSISTLTIQRTEQRDSAMYRCASSQPGLPEQYFGPGTRLLVL.

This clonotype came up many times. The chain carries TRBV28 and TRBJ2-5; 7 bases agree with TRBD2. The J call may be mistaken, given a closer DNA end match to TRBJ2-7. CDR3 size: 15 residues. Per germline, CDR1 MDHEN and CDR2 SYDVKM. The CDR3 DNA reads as TGTGCCAGCAGCCCCGGTGGCGGGAGTGGGGTCGAGCAGTACTTC. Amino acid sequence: CASSPGGGSGVEQYF.

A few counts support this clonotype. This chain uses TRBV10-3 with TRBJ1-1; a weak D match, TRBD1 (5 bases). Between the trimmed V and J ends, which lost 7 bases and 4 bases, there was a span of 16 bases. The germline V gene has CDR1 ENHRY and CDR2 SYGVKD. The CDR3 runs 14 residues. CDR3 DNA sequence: TGTGCCATCACTGGGGCCTCCTTGACCACTGAAGCTTTCTTT. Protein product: CAITGASLTTEAFF.

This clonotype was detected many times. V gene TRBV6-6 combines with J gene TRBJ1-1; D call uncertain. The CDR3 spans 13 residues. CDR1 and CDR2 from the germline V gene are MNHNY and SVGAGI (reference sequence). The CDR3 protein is CTAVDNALTEAFF. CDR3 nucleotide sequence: TGTACGGCCGTAGATAACGCGCTCACTGAAGCTTTCTTT.

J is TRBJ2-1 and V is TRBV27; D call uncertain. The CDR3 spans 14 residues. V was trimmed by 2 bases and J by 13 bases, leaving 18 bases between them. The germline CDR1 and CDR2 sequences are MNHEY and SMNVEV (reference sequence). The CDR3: CASSLRAAQETQFF. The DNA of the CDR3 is TGTGCCAGCAGTTTAAGGGCAGCCCAGGAGACCCAGTTCTTC.

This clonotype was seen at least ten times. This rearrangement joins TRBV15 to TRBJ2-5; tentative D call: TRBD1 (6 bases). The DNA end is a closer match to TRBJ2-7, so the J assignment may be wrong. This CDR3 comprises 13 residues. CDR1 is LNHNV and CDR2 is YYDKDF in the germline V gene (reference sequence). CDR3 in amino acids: CATSSHRASEQYF. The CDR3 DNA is TGTGCCACCAGCAGTCACAGGGCCAGCGAGCAGTACTTC.

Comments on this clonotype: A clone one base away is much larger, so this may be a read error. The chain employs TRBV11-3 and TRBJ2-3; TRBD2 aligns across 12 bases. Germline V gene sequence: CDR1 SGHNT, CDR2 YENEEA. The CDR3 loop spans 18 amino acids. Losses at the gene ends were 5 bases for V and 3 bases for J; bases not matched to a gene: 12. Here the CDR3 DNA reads TGTGCCAGCAGCGAGCTATCCGGGACTAGCGGGTCGACAGATACGCAGTATTTT. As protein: CASSELSGTSGSTDTQYF. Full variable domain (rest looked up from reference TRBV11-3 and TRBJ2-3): EAGVVQSPRYKIIEKKQPVAFWCNPISGHNTLYWYLQNLGQGPELLIRYENEEAVDDSQLPKDRFSAERLKGVDSTLKIQPAELGDSAVYLCASSELSGTSGSTDTQYFGPGTRLTVL.

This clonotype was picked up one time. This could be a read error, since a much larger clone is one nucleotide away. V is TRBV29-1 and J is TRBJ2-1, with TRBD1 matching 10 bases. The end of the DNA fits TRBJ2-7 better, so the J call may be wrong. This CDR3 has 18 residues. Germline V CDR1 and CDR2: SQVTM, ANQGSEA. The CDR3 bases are TGCAGCGCCGGAGGATCCGGGACAGGGGACGATCACTACAATGAGCAGTACTTC. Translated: CSAGGSGTGDDHYNEQYF.

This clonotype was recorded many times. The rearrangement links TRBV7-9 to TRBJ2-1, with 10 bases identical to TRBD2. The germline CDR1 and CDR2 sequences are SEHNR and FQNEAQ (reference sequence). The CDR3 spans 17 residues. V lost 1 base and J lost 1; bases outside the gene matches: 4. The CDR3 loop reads CASSLGTSGNSYNEQFF. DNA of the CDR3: TGTGCCAGCAGCTTAGGGACTAGCGGCAATTCCTACAATGAGCAGTTCTTC.